Listed here are 32 T cell receptor beta chains from one sample, sequenced in a study of OX40 agonist ivuxolimab in advanced cancers. The method was immunoSEQ multiplex PCR; TCRdb's version includes in-frame clones alone and lacks a portion of them. The sample yields 80,000 to 85,000 clones, 70% to 90% seen once. This specimen consisted of CD4+ or CD8+ T cells sorted from blood, obtained in a trial of the OX40 agonist ivuxolimab. Receptor source: an adult with an advanced solid tumor such as melanoma, head and neck, liver or kidney cancer.

A single count supports this clone. The J gene is TRBJ2-2, the V gene TRBV11-1, with TRBD2 as a possible D gene (6 bases). The CDR3 is 14 amino acids. Trimming removed 1 base from V and 8 bases from J, with 11 bases in between. CDR1 is SGHAT and CDR2 is FQDESV in the germline V gene (reference sequence). The DNA for the CDR3 is TGTGCCAGCAGCTTAGGTCGGAGGGTTGGGGAGCTGTTTTTT. It yields the protein CASSLGRRVGELFF. Drawing the rest from reference TRBV11-1 and TRBJ2-2, the complete variable domain is EAEVAQSPRYKITEKSQAVAFWCDPISGHATLYWYRQILGQGPELLVQFQDESVVDDSQLPKDRFSAERLKGVDSTLKIQPAELGDSAMYLCASSLGRRVGELFFGEGSRLTVL.

The rearrangement links TRBV5-1 to TRBJ2-3, with 8 bases lining up with TRBD1. The CDR3 is made up of 14 amino acids. J lost 4 bases, V lost 3 bases, and 4 bases had no gene match. Germline CDR1 is SGHRS and CDR2 is YFSETQ. The CDR3 region is CASSSGQGPDTQYF. As DNA, the CDR3 is TGCGCCAGCAGCTCTGGACAGGGACCAGATACGCAGTATTTT.

The chain joins TRBV11-2 to TRBJ2-1, with D possibly called TRBD1 or TRBD2 (5 bases each). Germline CDR1 is SGHAT and CDR2 is FQNNGV. This CDR3 is built from 14 residues. Trimming shortened V by 5 bases and J by 9 bases, and 17 bases separated the two germline ends. CDR3 residues: CASSHRDHVGEQFF. The CDR3 DNA reads as TGTGCCAGCAGCCATCGGGACCACGTGGGTGAGCAGTTCTTC.

This chain joins TRBV10-3 and TRBJ2-1; a possible D gene is TRBD2 (5 bases). Trimming left V 3 bases short and J 8 bases short, with 14 bases between. CDR1 is ENHRY and CDR2 is SYGVKD in the germline V gene. CDR3 length: 14 amino acids. The CDR3 region is CAISDLALIDEQFF. CDR3 sequence (DNA): TGTGCCATCAGTGACCTAGCTCTGATCGATGAGCAGTTCTTC.

The chain is built from TRBV9 and TRBJ1-2; the D gene is possibly TRBD1 (6 bases). Germline V gene data show CDR1 as SGDLS and CDR2 as YYNGEE. The V gene lost 5 bases and the J gene lost 4 bases, with 15 bases spanning the gap. The CDR3 loop spans 14 amino acids. The CDR3 DNA reads TGTGCCAGCAGTGACAGGCGGACTTGCTATGGCTACACCTTC. This codes for CASSDRRTCYGYTF. The variable domain in full, completed from reference TRBV9 and TRBJ1-2, reads DSGVTQTPKHLITATGQRVTLRCSPRSGDLSVYWYQQSLDQGLQFLIQYYNGEERAKGNILERFSAQQFPDLHSELNLSSLELGDSALYFCASSDRRTCYGYTFGSGTRLTVV.

The V gene is TRBV19, the J gene TRBJ2-2, with D perhaps TRBD2 (6 bases). The germline gives CDR1 LNHDA, CDR2 SQIVND (reference sequence). The CDR3 length is 15 residues. V lost 10 bases and J lost 6, with 21 bases in between. The CDR3 nucleotides read TGTGCCACCCTGGCGGGACTGCACGGACCCGGGGAGCTGTTTTTT. Protein product: CATLAGLHGPGELFF.

V and J are TRBV5-4 and TRBJ2-7; TRBD1 matches at 9 bases. Trimming took 6 bases from V and 2 from J; bases not matched to a gene: 6. The CDR3 runs to 14 residues. Germline lookup yields CDR1 SGHNT and CDR2 YYREEE (reference sequence). CDR3 sequence: CASTLDRGTYEQYF. The CDR3 DNA reads as TGTGCCAGCACCCTTGACAGGGGGACCTACGAGCAGTACTTC.

The genes are TRBV5-1 and TRBJ2-4; D is perhaps TRBD1 or TRBD2 (7 bases each). V shed 4 bases and J shed 5 bases, with 19 bases lying between them. Per germline, CDR1 SGHRS and CDR2 YFSETQ. The CDR3 is 16 residues long. CDR3 loop: CASSTSGGGVENIQYF. The CDR3 coding sequence is TGCGCCAGCAGCACTTCAGGGGGAGGGGTAGAAAACATTCAGTACTTC.

The chain carries TRBV11-3 and TRBJ2-7; 9 positions agree with TRBD2. V trimming: 3 bases; J trimming: 4 bases; junction bases outside the gene matches: 7. This CDR3 has 15 amino acids. Germline CDR1 SGHNT, CDR2 YENEEA. The CDR3 reads CASSLGSGRGYEQYF. In nucleotides, the CDR3 is TGTGCCAGCAGCTTGGGTAGCGGGAGAGGTTACGAGCAGTACTTC. Based on the CDR3 plus reference TRBV11-3 and TRBJ2-7, the full variable domain is EAGVVQSPRYKIIEKKQPVAFWCNPISGHNTLYWYLQNLGQGPELLIRYENEEAVDDSQLPKDRFSAERLKGVDSTLKIQPAELGDSAVYLCASSLGSGRGYEQYFGPGTRLTVT.

This rearrangement joins TRBV27 to TRBJ2-1; TRBD1 aligns across 7 bases. V lost 6 bases and J lost 0; bases outside the gene matches: 11. Per the germline V gene, CDR1 is MNHEY and CDR2 is SMNVEV (reference sequence). This CDR3 has 17 residues. The DNA for the CDR3 is TGTGCCAGCAGCCTACGCTCCGGGACAGCCTCCTACAATGAGCAGTTCTTC. Its translation is CASSLRSGTASYNEQFF.

V usage is TRBV7-2 and J usage is TRBJ1-1; 8 nucleotides line up with TRBD1. In germline, CDR1 is SGHTA, CDR2 FQGNSA. This CDR3 has 15 amino acids. V lost 1 base to trimming and J lost 6 bases; unmatched junction nucleotides: 7. The CDR3 spells CASSLDFHRGAEAFF. CDR3 DNA: TGTGCCAGCAGCTTAGATTTTCACAGGGGGGCTGAAGCTTTCTTT.

This rearrangement joins TRBV30 to TRBJ1-6; 9 nucleotides match TRBD1. The CDR3 totals 12 residues. J lost 12 bases, V lost 7 bases, and 7 bases had no gene match. Germline V CDR1 and CDR2: GTSNPN, SVGIG (reference sequence). The chain's CDR3 is CASTGGLLPLHF. The CDR3 bases are TGTGCCTCCACAGGGGGCCTTCTACCCCTCCACTTT.

This rearrangement joins TRBV7-8 to TRBJ2-5; no reliable D call. The CDR3 is made up of 16 amino acids. The germline V gene encodes CDR1 SGHVS and CDR2 FQNEAQ. The V end lost 0 bases, the J end lost 5 bases, and 16 bases lay between the germline ends. CDR3 protein: CASSLASLTSRETQYF. The CDR3 nucleotides read TGTGCCAGCAGCTTAGCGTCGCTAACCTCGAGGGAGACCCAGTACTTC.

This rearrangement joins TRBV11-3 to TRBJ2-5; D is unresolved. Trimming stripped 8 bases from V and 5 bases from J, with 15 bases between. CDR1 is SGHNT and CDR2 is YENEEA in the germline V gene. The CDR3 totals 13 residues. CDR3 DNA: TGTGCCAGCGGGCGGTCGTATGGCGAGACCCAGTACTTC. Residues: CASGRSYGETQYF.

V usage is TRBV19 and J usage is TRBJ2-2, with D unresolved. The CDR3 extends over 12 amino acids. Germline assignment: CDR1 LNHDA and CDR2 SQIVND (reference sequence). V was pared by 10 bases and J by 0 bases, with 6 bases between. The CDR3 is CATSTNTGELFF. The CDR3, as DNA: TGTGCCACCAGCACGAACACCGGGGAGCTGTTTTTT.

This rearrangement joins TRBV7-2 to TRBJ1-6, with D unclear. Per the germline V gene, CDR1 is SGHTA and CDR2 is FQGNSA. V was cut by 1 base and J by 0 bases, with 4 bases left in between. This CDR3 has 15 residues. CDR3 sequence reads: CASSLEGSYNSPLHF. CDR3 nucleotides: TGTGCCAGCAGCTTAGAAGGCTCCTATAATTCACCCCTCCACTTT. Filled out from reference TRBV7-2 and TRBJ1-6, the complete variable domain reads GAGVSQSPSNKVTEKGKDVELRCDPISGHTALYWYRQSLGQGLEFLIYFQGNSAPDKSGLPSDRFSAERTGGSVSTLTIQRTQQEDSAVYLCASSLEGSYNSPLHFGNGTRLTVT.

The chain has TRBV28 and TRBJ1-1; 7 nucleotides line up with TRBD1. CDR1 and CDR2 (germline): MDHEN, SYDVKM. The CDR3 loop spans 15 amino acids. With 4 bases clipped from V and 0 bases from J, the junction kept 5 bases outside the gene matches. The CDR3 nucleotides are TGTGCCAGCAGTTCCCAGGGGGTAATGAACACTGAAGCTTTCTTT. It encodes CASSSQGVMNTEAFF.

The chain has TRBV5-1 and TRBJ1-2, with 10 bases matching TRBD1. Trimming took 4 bases from V and 5 from J; bases not matched to a gene: 2. This CDR3 is built from 13 residues. CDR1 SGHRS and CDR2 YFSETQ come from the germline V gene. The CDR3 DNA reads TGCGCCAGCAGCCGACAGGGGGCTTATGGCTACACCTTC. It encodes CASSRQGAYGYTF.

This clone was seen only once. The rearrangement links TRBV5-4 to TRBJ2-2; 13 bases are shared with TRBD2. This CDR3 is built from 15 residues. CDR1 is SGHNT and CDR2 is YYREEE in the germline V gene (reference sequence). The trim removed 4 bases at V and 6 bases at J, leaving 3 bases unmatched. CDR3 amino acids: CASSPGLAGAGELFF. The CDR3 DNA sequence: TGTGCCAGCAGCCCCGGACTAGCGGGAGCCGGGGAGCTGTTTTTT. Full variable domain (outside the CDR3, taken from reference TRBV5-4 and TRBJ2-2): ETGVTQSPTHLIKTRGQQVTLRCSSQSGHNTVSWYQQALGQGPQFIFQYYREEENGRGNFPPRFSGLQFPNYSSELNVNALELDDSALYLCASSPGLAGAGELFFGEGSRLTVL.

V gene TRBV6-1 combines with J gene TRBJ2-5; 12 bases match TRBD2. The V gene's germline CDR1 is MNHNS and CDR2 SASEGT. The CDR3 has 16 amino acids. Trimming at V came to 4 bases and at J to 2 bases, leaving 5 bases not matched to a gene. This CDR3 is CASSGRLAGAQETQYF. The CDR3 DNA sequence: TGTGCCAGCAGTGGCCGACTAGCGGGGGCTCAAGAGACCCAGTACTTC.

The chain carries TRBV30 and TRBJ1-6; a weak D match, TRBD1 (6 bases). With 2 bases removed from V and 2 bases from J, the gap between germline ends came to 13 bases. The V gene's germline CDR1 is GTSNPN and CDR2 SVGIG (reference sequence). There are 16 residues in the CDR3. CDR3 in amino acids: CAWSLSGAPYNSPLHF. The DNA for the CDR3 is TGTGCCTGGAGTCTATCAGGGGCCCCCTATAATTCACCCCTCCACTTT.

CDR3 residues: CASSHGPDYEQYF. CDR3 DNA sequence: TGTGCCAGCAGTCACGGACCGGACTACGAGCAGTACTTC. This chain links TRBV27 with TRBJ2-7, with D unresolved. The germline V and J ends were trimmed by 5 bases and 3 bases, with 11 bases remaining between them. Germline V CDR1 and CDR2: MNHEY, SMNVEV (reference sequence). This CDR3 has 13 residues.

The chain is built from TRBV5-1 and TRBJ1-2, with D possibly TRBD1 on 5 matching bases. Trimming took off 3 bases at V and 3 bases at J, with 12 bases between the two ends. This CDR3 comprises 14 residues. Per germline, CDR1 SGHRS and CDR2 YFSETQ. CDR3 bases: TGCGCCAGCAGCTCGACACCACAGGACTATGGCTACACCTTC. It specifies CASSSTPQDYGYTF.

This chain connects TRBV5-1 to TRBJ1-2; 7 bases match TRBD1. Germline CDR1 and CDR2: SGHRS and YFSETQ. Trimming removed 1 base from V and 5 bases from J; junction bases left unmatched: 17. CDR3 length: 18 residues. The CDR3: CASSLNPSQGPQGYGYTF. The CDR3 DNA follows: TGCGCCAGCAGCTTGAACCCTTCACAGGGGCCGCAGGGGTATGGCTACACCTTC. The whole variable domain, filled in from reference TRBV5-1 and TRBJ1-2, reads KAGVTQTPRYLIKTRGQQVTLSCSPISGHRSVSWYQQTPGQGLQFLFEYFSETQRNKGNFPGRFSGRQFSNSRSEMNVSTLELGDSALYLCASSLNPSQGPQGYGYTFGSGTRLTVV.

This chain connects TRBV29-1 to TRBJ2-7; D is unclear. The V gene lost 4 bases and the J gene lost 3 bases, with 7 bases spanning the gap. CDR1 and CDR2 from the germline V gene are SQVTM and ANQGSEA. The CDR3 is made up of 11 amino acids. CDR3 in DNA: TGCAGCGTTGCCAGCGACTACGAGCAGTACTTC. It specifies CSVASDYEQYF.

This chain uses TRBV11-2 with TRBJ2-1; D possibly uses TRBD1 or TRBD2 (5 bases each). The ends were cut back, 0 bases at V and 3 bases at J, with 6 bases in the middle. Germline CDR1 SGHAT, CDR2 FQNNGV. The CDR3 contains 14 residues. DNA of the CDR3: TGTGCCAGCAGCTTAGATGGGGGCTACAATGAGCAGTTCTTC. Translated, it gives CASSLDGGYNEQFF.

This clone was recorded once. The chain joins TRBV6-4 to TRBJ1-4, with TRBD1 identical over 7 bases. Trimming took 2 bases from V and 6 from J; bases not matched to a gene: 15. Per germline, CDR1 MRHNA and CDR2 SNTAGT. This CDR3 contains 18 residues. This chain's CDR3 is CASSDPDGATGRDEKLFF. DNA for the CDR3: TGTGCCAGCAGTGACCCCGATGGGGCGACAGGGCGGGATGAAAAACTGTTTTTT.

The rearrangement links TRBV2 to TRBJ1-2; no clear D gene. V was pared by 6 bases and J by 3 bases, with 14 bases between. In germline, CDR1 is SNHLY, CDR2 FYNNEI. The CDR3 extends over 14 amino acids. In nucleotides, the CDR3 is TGTGCCAGCAGCGCTCAGCCCCTAGACTATGGCTACACCTTC. It codes for CASSAQPLDYGYTF.

V gene TRBV7-2 combines with J gene TRBJ2-5, with 11 bases matching TRBD2. The J call may be mistaken, given a closer DNA end match to TRBJ2-7. The CDR3 length is 14 residues. Germline-derived CDR1 and CDR2 are SGHTA and FQGNSA. Here the CDR3 reads CASTVAGGPYEQYF. CDR3 coding DNA: TGTGCCAGCACCGTAGCGGGAGGGCCCTACGAGCAGTACTTC.

This clone is a singleton in its sample. The chain employs TRBV19 and TRBJ1-5; D perhaps matches TRBD1 (6 bases). This CDR3 region has 15 residues. Germline CDR1 is LNHDA and CDR2 is SQIVND (reference sequence). Deletions cut 5 bases from V and 0 bases from J, with 11 bases between. The CDR3 sequence is CASSPGTPSNQPQHF. The CDR3 nucleotides read TGTGCCAGTAGTCCTGGGACACCTAGCAATCAGCCCCAGCATTTT.

The J gene is TRBJ2-7, the V gene TRBV23-1, with D perhaps matching TRBD1 or TRBD2 (6 bases each). TRBV23-1 is an ORF, and what it does is uncertain. V was trimmed by 7 bases and J by 6 bases, leaving 19 bases between them. The length of the CDR3 is 14 residues. This CDR3 reads CASKRGVRWVEQYF. DNA for the CDR3: TGCGCCAGCAAAAGGGGGGTGAGGTGGGTCGAGCAGTACTTC.

The genes are TRBV7-9 and TRBJ2-5, with D unresolved. This CDR3 has 15 amino acids. The V and J ends lost 5 bases and 3 bases respectively, with 16 bases between them. Per the germline V gene, CDR1 is SEHNR and CDR2 is FQNEAQ (reference sequence). The CDR3: CASSTPLTIKETQYF. The DNA of the CDR3 is TGTGCCAGCAGCACCCCCCTTACAATCAAAGAGACCCAGTACTTC.